This T cell receptor (beta chain) came from a study of shared clonotypes between healthy human individuals. Trimming stripped 5 bases from V and 4 bases from J, with 11 bases between. This CDR3 has 14 residues. Per the germline V gene, CDR1 is KGHSH and CDR2 is LQKENI. Naive CD8 cells were CD45RO-negative, positively selected for CCR7, excluding terminally differentiated effector memory CD45RA+ cells. Data came from immunoSEQ multiplex PCR; TCRdb stores just in-frame clones and leaves some out. The data contain some 580,000 clones, roughly 98% of them singletons. Sequences were obtained from naive CD8+ T cells sorted from blood. The J gene is TRBJ2-2, the V gene TRBV18, with no clear D. The clonotype comes from a young man in good health. The CDR3 protein is CASSSKPTTGELFF. In nucleotides, the CDR3 is TGTGCCAGCTCATCTAAGCCAACCACCGGGGAGCTGTTTTTT. Drawing the rest from reference TRBV18 and TRBJ2-2, the complete variable domain is NAGVMQNPRHLVRRRGQEARLRCSPMKGHSHVYWYRQLPEEGLKFMVYLQKENIIDESGMPKERFSAEFPKEGPSILRIQQVVRGDSAAYFCASSSKPTTGELFFGEGSRLTVL.